This entry lists 9 T cell receptor beta chains sequenced from one sample in a study of spatial heterogeneity in lung cancer. TCRdb fed the 5' RACE reads into MiXCR, producing one record per CDR3 protein. The profile shows tens of thousands of distinct CDR3 sequences, under 7.5% of them singletons. As for time point: sample taken at primary tumor resection. Tumor, nontumor lung or frozen PBMC supplied whole RNA that was sequenced unsorted. The sequencing here drew on PBMCs, taken at surgery. These receptors were obtained from a female donor with early-stage non-small cell lung cancer.

This clonotype appeared many times. The rearrangement joins TRBV6-5 to TRBJ2-1, with D tentatively TRBD1 or TRBD2 (5 bases each). This CDR3 has 13 residues. V lost 6 bases, J lost 4 bases, and 10 bases lay in between. From germline, CDR1 is MNHEY and CDR2 SVGAGI. CDR3 sequence: CASSPGPYNEQFF. The CDR3 DNA sequence: TGTGCCAGCAGCCCGGGGCCGTACAATGAGCAGTTCTTC.

This clonotype occurred many times. The chain has TRBV28 and TRBJ2-7; 10 bases fit TRBD2. Germline V lookup: CDR1 MDHEN, CDR2 SYDVKM. V lost 6 bases and J lost 6; bases outside the gene matches: 11. The CDR3 runs 15 residues. In DNA, the CDR3 is TGTGCCAGCAGACTCAGCGGGGGGGCTGGGTCCGAGCAGTACTTC. Translated, it gives CASRLSGGAGSEQYF.

This clonotype was recorded many times. This rearrangement joins TRBV7-8 to TRBJ2-7, with a possible D match to TRBD2 (5 bases). V was shortened by 5 bases and J by 4 bases, with 15 bases between the two germline ends. Germline V gene data show CDR1 as SGHVS and CDR2 as FQNEAQ. The CDR3 has 14 amino acids. CDR3 sequence reads: CASSVTGIQYEQYF. The CDR3 nucleotides are TGTGCCAGCAGCGTCACCGGGATTCAATACGAGCAGTACTTC.

With respect to this clonotype: A much bigger clone sits one base away, suggesting this may be a read error. This chain uses TRBV4-3 with TRBJ2-5, with D perhaps matching TRBD1 or TRBD2 (6 bases each). The J call may be in error: the DNA end matches TRBJ2-1 better. From germline, CDR1 is LGHNA and CDR2 YSLEER. The CDR3 has 13 amino acids. CDR3 bases: TGCGCCAGCAGCGGGGGCCCGGGAGAGACCCAGTTCTTC. Its translation: CASSGGPGETQFF.

The table lists this clonotype with a few counts. The chain is built from TRBV19 and TRBJ2-4; perhaps TRBD1 as D (8 bases). This CDR3 has 18 residues. The germline V gene encodes CDR1 LNHDA and CDR2 SQIVND (reference sequence). Trimming left V 5 bases short and J 0 bases short, with 20 bases between. This chain's CDR3 is CASSVTSRGPVAKNIQYF. DNA for the CDR3: TGTGCCAGTAGTGTGACTAGCAGGGGGCCGGTAGCCAAAAACATTCAGTACTTC.

This clonotype has ten or more counts. This sequence joins TRBV18 and TRBJ1-5, with a weak D call TRBD1 (5 bases). The germline V gene encodes CDR1 KGHSH and CDR2 LQKENI. V shed 3 bases and J shed 0 bases, with 15 bases lying between them. This CDR3 is built from 17 residues. Written as DNA, the CDR3 is TGTGCCAGCTCACCCCCCGGTTCCAGGGCTAGCAATCAGCCCCAGCATTTT. It translates to CASSPPGSRASNQPQHF.

There are many counts of this clonotype. The chain is built from TRBV20-1 and TRBJ2-7; perhaps D is TRBD1 or TRBD2 (6 bases each). The CDR3 totals 15 residues. Germline V gene data show CDR1 as DFQATT and CDR2 as SNEGSKA (reference sequence). Trimming removed 4 bases at V and 1 base at J, with 17 bases between. The CDR3 loop is CSANDLGGSSYEQYF. CDR3 bases: TGCAGTGCTAATGACCTAGGGGGGAGTTCCTACGAGCAGTACTTC.

This clonotype was seen ten or more times. The chain uses TRBV28 and TRBJ2-5, with D maybe TRBD2 (6 bases). The germline V gene has CDR1 MDHEN and CDR2 SYDVKM. The length of the CDR3 is 13 residues. The germline V and J ends were trimmed by 6 bases and 7 bases, with 15 bases remaining between them. CDR3 amino acids: CASSSGTPRTQYF. The CDR3 nucleotides are TGTGCCAGCAGCTCCGGGACTCCAAGGACCCAGTACTTC.

In this sample, this clonotype turned up many times. The V call is TRBV7-2, the J call TRBJ2-5; D gene ambiguous. Trimming took 3 bases from V and 5 from J, leaving 7 bases between them. Germline CDR1 reads SGHTA; CDR2 reads FQGNSA. The length of the CDR3 is 12 residues. The CDR3 is CASSFGSETQYF. In DNA, the CDR3 is TGTGCCAGCAGCTTCGGGTCTGAGACCCAGTACTTC.